The rows below give T cell receptor beta chains drawn from one sample of a study of cytomegalovirus exposure and HLA in healthy donors. Clones were sequenced by immunoSEQ multiplex PCR, and TCRdb holds only the in-frame ones, with some missing. The sample holds 74,000 or so clones, approximately 79% seen once. The specimen sequenced was PBMCs. The receptors were sampled from a woman aged 40-49 years in good health and CMV-seropositive. CDR3s include the opening cysteine and the closing phenylalanine or tryptophan. The order of the fields is V gene, J gene, D gene, clone size, CDR3 protein, CDR3 DNA. A D gene is named only where the DNA matches it firmly. Only part of the rows carry a size: once, few, many, or a class if the clone is expanded.

>TRBV5-6|TRBJ2-3|NA|NA
CASSLLPGVDTQYF
TGTGCCAGCAGCTTGCTTCCAGGCGTCGATACGCAGTATTTT
>TRBV4-1|TRBJ1-2|NA|few
CASSQGDKANYGYTF
TGCGCCAGCAGCCAAGGGGACAAGGCTAACTATGGCTACACCTTC
>TRBV7-3|TRBJ2-2|TRBD1|NA
CASSLTRTGPNTGELFF
TGTGCCAGCAGCCTGACCCGGACAGGGCCGAACACCGGGGAGCTGTTTTTT
>TRBV6-1|TRBJ2-2|NA|once
CASRTGNTGELFF
TGTGCCAGCAGGACAGGGAACACCGGGGAGCTGTTTTTT
>TRBV6-1|TRBJ2-3|NA|NA
CATRTLGGADTQYF
TGTGCCACGAGAACTCTCGGAGGCGCAGATACGCAGTATTTT
>TRBV19|TRBJ2-1|TRBD2|NA
CASSPMGLADSYNEQFF
TGTGCCAGTAGCCCTATGGGACTAGCGGATTCCTACAATGAGCAGTTCTTC
>TRBV5-1|TRBJ1-1|NA|NA
CASSSSGNTEAFF
TGCGCCAGCAGCTCCTCCGGGAACACTGAAGCTTTCTTT
>TRBV4-1|TRBJ2-7|TRBD2|NA
CASSTSPTSNEQYF
TGCGCCAGCAGCACCTCCCCGACTAGCAACGAGCAGTACTTC
>TRBV6-6|TRBJ2-1|NA|NA
CASSYRRFNEQFF
TGTGCCAGCAGTTACCGGAGGTTCAATGAGCAGTTCTTC
>TRBV30|TRBJ2-7|NA|NA
CAWQPLGGGLNYEQYF
TGTGCCTGGCAGCCTCTTGGGGGGGGCCTCAACTACGAGCAGTACTTC
>TRBV23-1|TRBJ1-5|NA|NA
CASSQFGRYNQPQHF
TGCGCCAGCAGTCAATTTGGCAGGTACAATCAGCCCCAGCATTTT
>TRBV4-1|TRBJ2-3|NA|NA
CASRLSQLVPTDTQYF
TGCGCCAGCAGATTATCCCAGCTAGTCCCCACAGATACGCAGTATTTT
>TRBV4-1|TRBJ2-7|TRBD2|NA
CASSQRLAGGLVHEQYF
TGCGCCAGCAGCCAAAGACTAGCGGGGGGTCTCGTCCACGAGCAGTACTTC
>TRBV6-1|TRBJ2-5|TRBD1|NA
CASSGQGGETQYF
TGTGCCAGCAGTGGACAGGGCGGAGAGACCCAGTACTTC
>TRBV25-1|TRBJ2-3|TRBD2|NA
CASAGTSSDTQYF
TGTGCCAGCGCCGGGACTAGCTCTGATACGCAGTATTTT
>TRBV7-9|TRBJ1-2|TRBD1|NA
CASSLRGNDVYTF
TGTGCCAGCAGCCTCAGGGGGAACGATGTCTACACCTTC
>TRBV9|TRBJ1-1|NA|NA
CASSVTGITEAFF
TGTGCCAGCAGCGTCACGGGAATCACTGAAGCTTTCTTT
>TRBV11-3|TRBJ2-7|TRBD2|few
CASSLGLAGTGEQYF
TGTGCCAGCAGCTTAGGACTAGCGGGAACGGGTGAGCAGTACTTC
>TRBV6-5|TRBJ1-5|TRBD1|NA
CASSRGGQGSEPQHF
TGTGCCAGCAGTCGGGGGGGACAGGGTTCAGAGCCCCAGCATTTT
>TRBV9|TRBJ2-3|NA|few
CASSPRGDTDTQYF
TGTGCCAGCAGCCCCCGGGGAGACACAGATACGCAGTATTTT
>TRBV5-1|TRBJ2-1|TRBD2|NA
CASSFTSGGANEQFF
TGCGCCAGCAGCTTCACTAGCGGGGGGGCGAATGAGCAGTTCTTC
>TRBV5-6|TRBJ2-7|NA|NA
CASSPETGTTEQYF
TGTGCCAGCAGCCCGGAGACCGGAACCACCGAGCAGTACTTC
>TRBV2|TRBJ2-3|TRBD2|NA
CASSEEAGGGTDTQYF
TGTGCCAGCAGTGAGGAAGCGGGAGGGGGGACAGATACGCAGTATTTT
>TRBV15|TRBJ1-6|NA|once
CATSKSPGRGIYSPLHF
TGTGCCACCAGCAAGTCACCCGGGAGAGGGATTTATTCACCCCTCCACTTT
>TRBV6-1|TRBJ2-7|NA|NA
CASRPTRQSAYEQYF
TGTGCCAGCAGGCCGACCCGACAGAGTGCTTACGAGCAGTACTTC
>TRBV30|TRBJ2-5|TRBD2|NA
CAWSVSSGRREQYF
TGTGCCTGGAGTGTTTCTAGCGGGAGGCGAGAGCAGTACTTC
>TRBV13|TRBJ2-1|TRBD2|NA
CASSVSGSSYEQFF
TGTGCCAGCAGCGTTAGCGGGAGTAGCTATGAGCAGTTCTTC